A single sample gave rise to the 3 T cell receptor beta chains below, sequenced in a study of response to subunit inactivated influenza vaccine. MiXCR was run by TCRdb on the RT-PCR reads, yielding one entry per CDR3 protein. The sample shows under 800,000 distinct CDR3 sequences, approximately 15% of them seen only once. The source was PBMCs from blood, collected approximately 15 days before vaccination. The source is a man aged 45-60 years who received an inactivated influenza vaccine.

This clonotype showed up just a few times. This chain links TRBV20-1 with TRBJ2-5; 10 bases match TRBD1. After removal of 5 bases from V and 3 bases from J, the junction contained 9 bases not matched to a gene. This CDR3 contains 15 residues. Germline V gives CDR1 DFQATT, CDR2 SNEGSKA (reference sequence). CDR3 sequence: CSADETGGLEETQYF. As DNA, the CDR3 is TGCAGTGCTGACGAGACAGGGGGCTTGGAAGAGACCCAGTACTTC.

CDR3 amino acids: CASSQVSGEKLFF. CDR3 nucleotide sequence: TGTGCCAGCAGCCAAGTCTCAGGCGAAAAACTGTTTTTT. V is TRBV3-1 and J is TRBJ1-4; D is unresolved. CDR1 is LGHDT and CDR2 is YNNKEL in the germline V gene (reference sequence). This CDR3 is built from 13 residues. The germline V and J ends were trimmed by 1 base and 8 bases, with 8 bases remaining between them.

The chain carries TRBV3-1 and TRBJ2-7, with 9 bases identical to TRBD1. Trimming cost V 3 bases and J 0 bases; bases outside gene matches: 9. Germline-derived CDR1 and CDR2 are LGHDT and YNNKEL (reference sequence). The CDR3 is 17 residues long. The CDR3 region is CASSQATGGFSSYEQYF. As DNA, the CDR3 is TGTGCCAGCAGCCAGGCTACAGGGGGCTTTAGCTCCTACGAGCAGTACTTC.